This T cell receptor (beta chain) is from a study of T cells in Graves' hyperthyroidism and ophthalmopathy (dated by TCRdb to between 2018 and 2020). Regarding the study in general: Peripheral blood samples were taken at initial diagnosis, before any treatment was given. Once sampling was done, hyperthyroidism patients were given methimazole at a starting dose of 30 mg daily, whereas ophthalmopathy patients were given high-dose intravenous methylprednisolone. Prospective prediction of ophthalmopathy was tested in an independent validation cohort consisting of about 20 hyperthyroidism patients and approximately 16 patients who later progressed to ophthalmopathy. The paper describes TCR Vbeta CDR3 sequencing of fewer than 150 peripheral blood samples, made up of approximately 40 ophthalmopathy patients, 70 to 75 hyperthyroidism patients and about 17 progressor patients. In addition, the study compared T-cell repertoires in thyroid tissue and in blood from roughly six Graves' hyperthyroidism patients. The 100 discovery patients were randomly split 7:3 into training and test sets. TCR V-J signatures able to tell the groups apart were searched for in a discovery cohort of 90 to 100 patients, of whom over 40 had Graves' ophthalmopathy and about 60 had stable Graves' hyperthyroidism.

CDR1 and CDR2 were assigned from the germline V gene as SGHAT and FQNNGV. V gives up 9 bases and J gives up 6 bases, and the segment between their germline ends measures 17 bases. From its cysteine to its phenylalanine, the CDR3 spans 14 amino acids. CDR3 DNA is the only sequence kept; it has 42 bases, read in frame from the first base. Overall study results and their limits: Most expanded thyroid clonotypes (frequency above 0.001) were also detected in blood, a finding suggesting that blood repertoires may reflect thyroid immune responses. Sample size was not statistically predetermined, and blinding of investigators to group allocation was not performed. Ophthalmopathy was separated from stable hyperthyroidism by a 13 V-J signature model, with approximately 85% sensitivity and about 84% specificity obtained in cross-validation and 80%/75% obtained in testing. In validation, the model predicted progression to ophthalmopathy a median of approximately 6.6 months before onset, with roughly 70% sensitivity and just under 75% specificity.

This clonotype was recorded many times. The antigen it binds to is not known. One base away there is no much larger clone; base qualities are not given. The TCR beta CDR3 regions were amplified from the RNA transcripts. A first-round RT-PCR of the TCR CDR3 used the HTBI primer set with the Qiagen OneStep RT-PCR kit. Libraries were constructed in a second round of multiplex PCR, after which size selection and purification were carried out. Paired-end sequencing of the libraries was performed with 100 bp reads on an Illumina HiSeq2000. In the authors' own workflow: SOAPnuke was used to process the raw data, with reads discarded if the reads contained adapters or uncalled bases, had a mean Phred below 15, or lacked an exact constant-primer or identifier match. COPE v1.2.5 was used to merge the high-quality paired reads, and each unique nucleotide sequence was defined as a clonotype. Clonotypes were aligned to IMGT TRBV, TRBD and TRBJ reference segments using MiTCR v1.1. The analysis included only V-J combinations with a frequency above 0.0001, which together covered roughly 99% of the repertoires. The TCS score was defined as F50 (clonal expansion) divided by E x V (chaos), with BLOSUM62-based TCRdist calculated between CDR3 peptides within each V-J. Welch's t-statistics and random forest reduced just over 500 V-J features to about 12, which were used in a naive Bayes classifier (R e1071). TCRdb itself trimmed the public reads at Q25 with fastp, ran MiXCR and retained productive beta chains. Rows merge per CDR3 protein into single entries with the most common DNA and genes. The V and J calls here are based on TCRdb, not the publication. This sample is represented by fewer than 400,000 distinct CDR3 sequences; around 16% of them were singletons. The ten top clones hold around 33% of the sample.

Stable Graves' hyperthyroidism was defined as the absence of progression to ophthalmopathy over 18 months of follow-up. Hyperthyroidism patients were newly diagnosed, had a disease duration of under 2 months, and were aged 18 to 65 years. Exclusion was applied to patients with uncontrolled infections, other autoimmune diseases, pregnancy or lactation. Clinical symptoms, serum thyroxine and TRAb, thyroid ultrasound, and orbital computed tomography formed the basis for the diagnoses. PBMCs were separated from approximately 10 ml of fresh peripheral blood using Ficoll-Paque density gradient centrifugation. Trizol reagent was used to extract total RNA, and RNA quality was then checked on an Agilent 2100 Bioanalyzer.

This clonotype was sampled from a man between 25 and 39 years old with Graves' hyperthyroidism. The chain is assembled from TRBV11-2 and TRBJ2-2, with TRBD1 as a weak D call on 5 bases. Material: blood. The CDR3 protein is CASRLTVSAGELFF. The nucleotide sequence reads TGTGCCAGTCGCCTGACAGTCAGTGCCGGGGAGCTGTTTTTT.